This T cell receptor (beta chain) was recorded in a study of blood T cells in healthy people across ages. A second about 7 to 12 cycle PCR used barcoded and J-beta primers. One entry per CDR3 protein results from TCRdb running MiXCR on the 5' RACE reads. In the table there are 850,000 to 1,000,000 distinct CDR3 sequences, 45% to 60% of which are singletons. Deletions cut 1 base from V and 2 bases from J, with 10 bases between. This CDR3 has 15 amino acids. In germline, CDR1 is LNHNV, CDR2 YYDKDF (reference sequence). Each sample yielded at least 5 micrograms of PBMC total RNA. The chain recombines TRBV15 with TRBJ2-3; D is possibly TRBD2 (6 bases). Sample: blood. The TCR originated in a woman aged 60 to 75 in good health. In nucleotides, the CDR3 is TGTGCCACCAGCAGAGGGACTACCAACACAGATACGCAGTATTTT. Translated: CATSRGTTNTDTQYF.